This passage covers 19 T cell receptor beta chains from one sample sequenced in a study of read filtering for tumor transcriptome and immune sequencing. From roughly 390 ng of RNA, a library with molecular barcoded alpha/delta and beta/gamma adaptors was made. MiXCR, applied by TCRdb to the reads, yields one record per CDR3 protein. In the table there are 100,000 to 150,000 distinct CDR3 sequences, roughly 13% of which are singletons. Sequencing was done on a sample of a population of CD138-negative cells sorted from bone marrow. The receptors were gathered from a donor at least 40 years old with multiple myeloma.

The chain is built from TRBV6-9 and TRBJ2-5; 9 nucleotides agree with TRBD1. V was clipped by 3 bases and J by 4 bases; unmatched bases: 3. The CDR3 is made up of 14 amino acids. Germline CDR1 reads MNHGY; CDR2 reads SVAAGI. The CDR3 DNA is TGTGCCAGCAGTTACCGACAGGGGGGAGAGACCCAGTACTTC. It encodes CASSYRQGGETQYF.

This clonotype has just a few counts. A clone one base away is much larger, so this may be a read error. The rearrangement links TRBV7-9 to TRBJ1-6; D is undetermined. There are 16 residues in the CDR3. Germline loops: CDR1 SEHNR, CDR2 FQNEAQ (reference sequence). Here the CDR3 DNA reads TGTGCCAGCAGCTTAGCGCAGTCAGCCTCTAATTCACCCCCCCACTTT. As protein: CASSLAQSASNSPPHF.

Many counts were recorded for this clonotype. The V gene is TRBV19, the J gene TRBJ1-5; 9 bases are a match to TRBD1. CDR3 length: 17 amino acids. The germline V gene has CDR1 LNHDA and CDR2 SQIVND (reference sequence). V shed 6 bases, J shed 0 bases, and the junction held 9 bases outside the gene matches. CDR3 sequence: CASRLQGAKGSNQPQHF. The CDR3 nucleotides read TGTGCCAGTAGGCTACAGGGGGCGAAGGGTAGCAATCAGCCCCAGCATTTT.

This clonotype was found once. This chain joins TRBV7-9 and TRBJ2-5, with D perhaps TRBD2 (5 bases). Trimming shortened V by 2 bases and J by 0 bases, and 10 bases separated the two germline ends. Germline assignment: CDR1 SEHNR and CDR2 FQNEAQ (reference sequence). The CDR3 has 15 amino acids. CDR3 residues: CASSLYGNDQETQYF. CDR3 DNA sequence: TGTGCCAGCAGCTTATACGGGAACGACCAAGAGACCCAGTACTTC.

Points on this clonotype: Mismatch with germline at one junction end may stem from a read error. This chain's CDR3 is CSVRGVGEAFF. The DNA of the CDR3 is TGCAGTGTTAGAGGGGTAGGGGAAGCTTTCTTT. This sequence joins TRBV20-1 and TRBJ1-1; tentatively, D is TRBD1 (5 bases). There are 11 residues in the CDR3. From germline, CDR1 is DFQATT and CDR2 SNEGSKA (reference sequence).

This clonotype was counted at least ten times. The V call is TRBV19, the J call TRBJ2-1, with 12 bases identical to TRBD2. The ends lost 6 bases at V and 3 bases at J; junction bases unmatched: 0. Germline V gene sequence: CDR1 LNHDA, CDR2 SQIVND (reference sequence). CDR3 size: 14 residues. In DNA form, the CDR3 reads TGTGCCAGTAGGGGACTAGCGGGCTACAATGAGCAGTTCTTC. Protein sequence: CASRGLAGYNEQFF.

In this sample, this clonotype turned up many times. The V call is TRBV5-5, the J call TRBJ2-5, with D possibly TRBD2 on 5 matching bases. Germline lookup yields CDR1 SGHKS and CDR2 YYEKEE (reference sequence). Deletions cut 7 bases from V and 3 bases from J, with 10 bases between. The CDR3 has 12 residues. This chain's CDR3 is CASGRGEETQYF. The CDR3 nucleotides read TGTGCCAGCGGTCGGGGTGAAGAGACCCAGTACTTC.

There are a few counts of this clonotype. The chain is built from TRBV2 and TRBJ1-5; D remains ambiguous. With 0 bases removed from V and 3 bases from J, the gap between germline ends came to 3 bases. The CDR3 contains 13 residues. Germline assignment: CDR1 SNHLY and CDR2 FYNNEI. As DNA, the CDR3 is TGTGCCAGCAGTGAAGCCCCCAATCAGCCCCAGCATTTT. Translation: CASSEAPNQPQHF.

The rearrangement joins TRBV29-1 to TRBJ2-1, with D possibly being TRBD1 or TRBD2 (5 bases each). The CDR3 loop spans 14 amino acids. The V gene's germline CDR1 is SQVTM and CDR2 ANQGSEA. V lost 6 bases to trimming and J lost 2 bases, with 14 bases between them. The CDR3 loop reads CSVGEGIPYNEQFF. CDR3 coding DNA: TGCAGCGTGGGTGAGGGGATCCCCTACAATGAGCAGTTCTTC.

This clonotype was seen at least ten times. The genes are TRBV20-1 and TRBJ2-7; D is possibly TRBD1 or TRBD2 (5 bases each). Germline CDR1 and CDR2: DFQATT and SNEGSKA (reference sequence). Trimming shortened V by 6 bases and J by 5 bases, and 14 bases separated the two germline ends. This CDR3 spans 12 amino acids. The CDR3 DNA reads TGCAGTGCCCCAGTCGGGGCTAACGAGCAGTACTTC. Amino acids: CSAPVGANEQYF.

In this sample, this clonotype turned up many times. This rearrangement joins TRBV4-2 to TRBJ1-5, with D hard to call. Germline CDR1 reads LGHNA; CDR2 reads YNFKEQ. This CDR3 region has 14 residues. V lost 1 base and J lost 7, with 11 bases in between. CDR3 in DNA: TGTGCCAGCAGCCAAGGGGCCCGAGGACAGCCCCAGCATTTT. It yields the protein CASSQGARGQPQHF.

This clonotype was seen repeatedly, ten times or more. This rearrangement joins TRBV5-1 to TRBJ1-4; D might be TRBD1 (5 bases). CDR3 length equals 13 residues. Germline V gives CDR1 SGHRS, CDR2 YFSETQ. Trimming shortened V by 5 bases and J by 8 bases, and 13 bases separated the two germline ends. In nucleotides, the CDR3 is TGCGCCAGCAGTTTCAGGGTAAACGAAAAACTGTTTTTT. Residues: CASSFRVNEKLFF. Full variable domain (rest looked up from reference TRBV5-1 and TRBJ1-4): KAGVTQTPRYLIKTRGQQVTLSCSPISGHRSVSWYQQTPGQGLQFLFEYFSETQRNKGNFPGRFSGRQFSNSRSEMNVSTLELGDSALYLCASSFRVNEKLFFGSGTQLSVL.

This clonotype appeared many times. The CDR3 DNA is TGTGCCAGCAGCCTACGACAGGGGGCGCGGGTGCAGTACTTC. Its protein product is CASSLRQGARVQYF. The chain carries TRBV7-2 and TRBJ2-7, with 10 bases that match TRBD1. V gave up 5 bases and J gave up 9 bases; unmatched junction bases: 10. The germline V gene encodes CDR1 SGHTA and CDR2 FQGNSA. This CDR3 comprises 14 residues. The whole variable domain, filled in from reference TRBV7-2 and TRBJ2-7, reads GAGVSQSPSNKVTEKGKDVELRCDPISGHTALYWYRQSLGQGLEFLIYFQGNSAPDKSGLPSDRFSAERTGGSVSTLTIQRTQQEDSAVYLCASSLRQGARVQYFGPGTRLTVT.

This clonotype was picked up many times. The chain recombines TRBV7-9 with TRBJ2-3, with a tentative D call TRBD1 (6 bases). The germline CDR1 and CDR2 sequences are SEHNR and FQNEAQ (reference sequence). The CDR3 length is 15 residues. Trimming took off 8 bases at V and 4 bases at J, with 19 bases between the two ends. The CDR3 loop is CASGEGVPGADTQYF. The DNA for the CDR3 is TGTGCCAGCGGTGAGGGGGTTCCAGGTGCAGATACGCAGTATTTT.

This clonotype was seen at least ten times. This chain uses TRBV9 with TRBJ2-1; TRBD2 might be the D (5 bases). The CDR3 is 14 amino acids. The germline gives CDR1 SGDLS, CDR2 YYNGEE. Trimming left V 3 bases short and J 10 bases short, with 17 bases between. CDR3 coding DNA: TGTGCCAGCAGCGCTAGCCTAAAGGGAGACGAGCAGTTCTTC. Translating gives CASSASLKGDEQFF.

This clonotype has only a few counts. This chain uses TRBV5-1 with TRBJ2-1; 9 positions match TRBD2. Germline V gene sequence: CDR1 SGHRS, CDR2 YFSETQ. This CDR3 has 19 amino acids. The V gene end was trimmed by 0 bases and the J gene end by 4 bases; junction bases not matched to a gene: 14. The CDR3 nucleotides are TGCGCCAGCAGCTTGGAATTCCCCCACCTAGCGGGATTATACAATGAGCAGTTCTTC. It yields the protein CASSLEFPHLAGLYNEQFF.

This clonotype was seen many times. The chain carries TRBV20-1 and TRBJ2-7; D not certain. The CDR3 is made up of 12 amino acids. The V and J ends lost 6 bases and 1 base respectively, with 10 bases between them. CDR1 and CDR2 from the germline V gene are DFQATT and SNEGSKA (reference sequence). The CDR3 protein is CSAEGASYEQYF. The CDR3 DNA reads TGCAGTGCGGAAGGAGCGTCCTACGAGCAGTACTTC.

Comments on this clonotype: A much larger clone differs by one base, so this may be a read error. This chain joins TRBV7-2 and TRBJ1-2, with unresolved D. CDR1 and CDR2 from the germline V gene are SGHTA and FQGNSA. The V end was cut by 4 bases, the J end by 0 bases, with 12 bases between. The length of the CDR3 is 15 residues. The CDR3 nucleotides are TGTGCCAGCAGCTCTTCAAGGAGGTCTAACTATGGCTACACCTTC. It specifies CASSSSRRSNYGYTF.

This clonotype was counted between two and nine times. A read error may explain this, as a much larger clone is one base away. The chain has TRBV7-6 and TRBJ1-1, with a weak D call TRBD1 (5 bases). Germline CDR1 is SGHVS and CDR2 is FNYEAQ. This CDR3 is built from 15 residues. The CDR3 region has the DNA TGTCCCAGCAGCCCGGGGGGGATCATGAACACTGAAGCTTTCTTT. It translates to CPSSPGGIMNTEAFF.